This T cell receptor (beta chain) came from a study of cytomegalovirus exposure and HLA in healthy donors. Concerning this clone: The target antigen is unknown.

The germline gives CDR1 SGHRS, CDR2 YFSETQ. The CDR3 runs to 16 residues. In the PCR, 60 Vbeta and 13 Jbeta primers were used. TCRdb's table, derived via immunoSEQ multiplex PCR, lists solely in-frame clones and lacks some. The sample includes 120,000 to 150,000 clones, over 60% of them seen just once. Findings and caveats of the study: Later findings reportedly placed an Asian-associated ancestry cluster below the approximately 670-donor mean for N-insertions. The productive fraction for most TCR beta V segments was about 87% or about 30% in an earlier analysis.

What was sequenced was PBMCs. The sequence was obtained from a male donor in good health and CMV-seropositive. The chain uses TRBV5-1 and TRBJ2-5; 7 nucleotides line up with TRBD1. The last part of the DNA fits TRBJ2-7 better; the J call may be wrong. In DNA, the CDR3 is TGCGCCAGCAGCTTGGGTAGAGACAGGGTCTCCTACGAGCAGTACTTC. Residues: CASSLGRDRVSYEQYF.